This T cell receptor (beta chain) was profiled in a study of cytomegalovirus exposure and HLA in healthy donors. Germline values: CDR1 SGDLS, CDR2 YYNGEE. V lost 0 bases and J lost 5, with 11 bases in between. The length of the CDR3 is 14 residues. The PCR contained 60 Vbeta and 13 Jbeta primers. Using immunoSEQ multiplex PCR, the repertoire was profiled, and TCRdb retains in-frame clones only, with some absent. The sample lists fewer than 150,000 clones, more than 70% occurring once. The V call is TRBV9, the J call TRBJ2-5; D possibly corresponds to TRBD1 (6 bases). This clonotype was sampled from a man in his forties or fifties in good health and CMV-seronegative. The material sequenced was PBMCs. The CDR3 sequence: CASSVDWGRETQYF. CDR3 nucleotides: TGTGCCAGCAGCGTAGATTGGGGGCGGGAGACCCAGTACTTC. Full variable domain (remainder filled in from reference TRBV9 and TRBJ2-5): DSGVTQTPKHLITATGQRVTLRCSPRSGDLSVYWYQQSLDQGLQFLIQYYNGEERAKGNILERFSAQQFPDLHSELNLSSLELGDSALYFCASSVDWGRETQYFGPGTRLLVL.